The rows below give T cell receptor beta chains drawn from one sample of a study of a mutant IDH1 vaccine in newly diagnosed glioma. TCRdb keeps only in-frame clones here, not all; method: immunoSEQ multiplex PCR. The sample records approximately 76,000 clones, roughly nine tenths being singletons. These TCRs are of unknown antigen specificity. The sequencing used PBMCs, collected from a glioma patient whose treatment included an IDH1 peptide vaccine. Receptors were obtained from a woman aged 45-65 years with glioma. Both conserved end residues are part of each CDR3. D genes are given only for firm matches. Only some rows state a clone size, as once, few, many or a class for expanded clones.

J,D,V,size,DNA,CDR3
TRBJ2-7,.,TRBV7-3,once,TGTGCCAGCAGCTCCCACCCCGAGGGCGAGCAGTACTTC,CASSSHPEGEQYF
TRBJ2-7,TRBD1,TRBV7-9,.,TGTGCCAGCAGCGAGGGACAGGGAACATTCCACGAGCAGTACTTC,CASSEGQGTFHEQYF
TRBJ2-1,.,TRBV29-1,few,TGCAGCGTTGAAGCCCCGGGTAAGCAGTTCTTC,CSVEAPGKQFF
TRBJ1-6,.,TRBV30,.,TGTGCCTGGAGAGGAGGTAGCTCCCTCCACTTT,CAWRGGSSLHF
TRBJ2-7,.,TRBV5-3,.,TGTGCCAGAAGGCCCCTCATTCGGAGTAGCTACTCCGAGCAGTACTTC,CARRPLIRSSYSEQYF
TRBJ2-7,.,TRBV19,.,TGTGCCAGTAGTATAGTGGGGTCCTCCTACGAGCAGTACTTC,CASSIVGSSYEQYF
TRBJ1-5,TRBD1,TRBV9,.,TGTGCCAGCAGCGTAGACGGACAGGGAAATCAGCCCCAGCATTTT,CASSVDGQGNQPQHF
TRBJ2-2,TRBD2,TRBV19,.,TGTGCCAGTAGTACGCAGACTAGCGGGAGGGATCCCGGGGAGCTGTTTTTT,CASSTQTSGRDPGELFF
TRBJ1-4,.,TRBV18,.,TGTGCCAGCTCACCCACGACGGACACCCTTAATGAAAAACTGTTTTTT,CASSPTTDTLNEKLFF
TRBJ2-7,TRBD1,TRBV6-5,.,TGTGCCAGCAGTTACGGGACAGGGGGCCCCGAGCAGTACTTC,CASSYGTGGPEQYF
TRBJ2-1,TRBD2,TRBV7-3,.,TGTGCCAGCAGCTTAGCTAGCGGGAGGGGTAATGAGCAGTTCTTC,CASSLASGRGNEQFF
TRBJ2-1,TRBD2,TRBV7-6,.,TGTGCCAGCACGTCTAGCGGGAGCAATGAGCAGTTCTTC,CASTSSGSNEQFF
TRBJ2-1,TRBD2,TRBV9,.,TGTGCCAGCAGCGTAGAAGCGCGGGGGAGCTCCTACAATGAGCAGTTCTTC,CASSVEARGSSYNEQFF
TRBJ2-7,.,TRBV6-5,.,TGTGCCAGCAGTTACTCGGAGGCGGACAGATTGCACTTC,CASSYSEADRLHF
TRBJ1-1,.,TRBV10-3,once,TGTGCCATCAGTGAAGCTCAGGCCCACGGTGAGGCATTCACTGAAGCTTTCTTT,CAISEAQAHGEAFTEAFF
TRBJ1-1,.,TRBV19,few,TGTGCCAGTAGTGTCACAGGTTTGAACACTGAAGCTTTCTTT,CASSVTGLNTEAFF